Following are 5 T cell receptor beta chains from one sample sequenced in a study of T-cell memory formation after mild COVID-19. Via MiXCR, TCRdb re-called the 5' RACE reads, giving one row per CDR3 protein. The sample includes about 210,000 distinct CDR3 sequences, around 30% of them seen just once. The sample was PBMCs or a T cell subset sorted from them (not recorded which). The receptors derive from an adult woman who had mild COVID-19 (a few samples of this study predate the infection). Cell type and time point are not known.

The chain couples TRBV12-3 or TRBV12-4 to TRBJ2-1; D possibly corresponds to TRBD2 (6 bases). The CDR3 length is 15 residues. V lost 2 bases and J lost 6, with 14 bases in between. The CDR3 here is CASSLSAGGGNEQFF. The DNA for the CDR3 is TGTGCCAGCAGTTTATCGGCCGGGGGAGGCAATGAGCAGTTCTTC.

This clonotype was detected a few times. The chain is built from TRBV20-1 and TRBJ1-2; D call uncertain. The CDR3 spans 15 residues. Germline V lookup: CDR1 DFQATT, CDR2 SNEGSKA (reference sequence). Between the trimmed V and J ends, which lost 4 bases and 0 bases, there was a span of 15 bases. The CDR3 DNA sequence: TGCAGTGCTATAACAGTATCCCTAGCTAACTATGGCTACACCTTC. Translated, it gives CSAITVSLANYGYTF.

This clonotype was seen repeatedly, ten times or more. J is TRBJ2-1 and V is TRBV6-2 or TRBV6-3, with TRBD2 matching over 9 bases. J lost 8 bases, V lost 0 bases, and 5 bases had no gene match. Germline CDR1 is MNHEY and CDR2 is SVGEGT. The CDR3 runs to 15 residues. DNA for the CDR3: TGTGCCAGCAGTTACTCGGTAGCGGGGGATTATGAGCAGTTCTTC. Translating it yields CASSYSVAGDYEQFF.

CDR3 in DNA: TGTGCCACCAGGCCCCGACAGGGGGTCCACGAGCAGTACTTC. Its protein is CATRPRQGVHEQYF. The V call is TRBV6-2 or TRBV6-3, the J call TRBJ2-7, with 9 bases that match TRBD1. Germline V gene sequence: CDR1 MNHEY, CDR2 SVGEGT. Unmatched junction bases numbered 12, after V lost 10 bases and J lost 5 bases. This CDR3 spans 14 amino acids.

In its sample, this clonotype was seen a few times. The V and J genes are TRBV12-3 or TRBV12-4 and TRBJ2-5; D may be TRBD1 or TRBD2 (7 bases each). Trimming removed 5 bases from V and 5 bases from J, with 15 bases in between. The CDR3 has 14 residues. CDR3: CASSRRQGGETQYF. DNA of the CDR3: TGTGCCAGCAGTCGTAGACAGGGAGGGGAGACCCAGTACTTC.